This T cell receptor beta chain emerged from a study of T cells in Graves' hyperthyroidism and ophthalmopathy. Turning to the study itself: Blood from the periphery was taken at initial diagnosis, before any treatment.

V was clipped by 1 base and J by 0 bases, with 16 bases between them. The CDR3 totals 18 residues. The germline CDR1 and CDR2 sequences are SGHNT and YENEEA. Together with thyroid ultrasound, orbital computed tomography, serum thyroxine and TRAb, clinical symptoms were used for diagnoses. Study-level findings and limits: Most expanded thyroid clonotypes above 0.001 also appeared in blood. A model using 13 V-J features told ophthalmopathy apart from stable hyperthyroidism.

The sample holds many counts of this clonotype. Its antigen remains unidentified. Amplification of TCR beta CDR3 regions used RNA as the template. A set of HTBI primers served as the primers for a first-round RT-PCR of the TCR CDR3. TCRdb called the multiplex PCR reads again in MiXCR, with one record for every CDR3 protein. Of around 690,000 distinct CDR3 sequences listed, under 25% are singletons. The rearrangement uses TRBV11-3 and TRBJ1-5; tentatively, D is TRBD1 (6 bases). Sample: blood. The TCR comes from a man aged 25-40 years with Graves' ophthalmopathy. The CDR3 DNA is TGTGCCAGCAGCTTAGGATGGGACAACAAAAATAGCAATCAGCCCCAGCATTTT. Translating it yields CASSLGWDNKNSNQPQHF.